These 27 T cell receptor beta chains came from one sample sequenced in a study of regulatory T cells in long-lasting Graves disease. Building of the TCR beta libraries involved iRepertoire HTBI primers and Arm-PCR of CDR3 regions. MiXCR, applied by TCRdb to the multiplex PCR reads, yields one record per CDR3 protein. The sample includes 300,000 to 400,000 distinct CDR3 sequences, approximately 15% of them seen just once. Noted time point: newly diagnosed GD, antithyroid drugs for less than 3 months. Construction of the TCR library relied on RNA isolated from PBMCs. These same records also appear under a second study, on T cells in Graves' hyperthyroidism and ophthalmopathy.

Sequencing was performed on peripheral blood mononuclear cells (PBMCs), taken at new diagnosis, from a patient treated with antithyroid drugs. The origin of the receptors is a man between 40 and 49 years old with Graves disease.

This clonotype was found many times. The chain links TRBV11-1 to TRBJ2-3; D is undetermined. V was cut by 3 bases and J by 1 base, with 14 bases left in between. Looked up from germline, CDR1 is SGHAT and CDR2 is FQDESV (reference sequence). This CDR3 has 16 residues. CDR3 amino acids: CASSLRQWSGTDTQYF. The CDR3 bases are TGTGCCAGCAGCTTGAGGCAGTGGTCCGGCACAGATACGCAGTATTTT.

This clonotype appeared a single time. A far more abundant clone sits one base away, making this likely a read error. The V gene is TRBV15, the J gene TRBJ2-7; 7 positions match TRBD2. The V gene's germline CDR1 is LNHNV and CDR2 YYDKDF (reference sequence). The CDR3 length is 15 residues. J lost 7 bases, V lost 4 bases, and 13 bases had no gene match. The CDR3 nucleotides are TGTGCCACCAGCATGGGGGGGAGCTCCTACAATGAGCAGTACTTC. This codes for CATSMGGSSYNEQYF.

A remark on this clonotype: A much larger clonotype is one base distant, so this may be a read error. A read error is likely, as this CDR3 ends without the conserved phenylalanine or tryptophan. The genes are TRBV2 and TRBJ2-7, with D unresolved. The germline gives CDR1 SNHLY, CDR2 FYNNEI. Trimming removed 6 bases from V and 3 bases from J, with 12 bases in between. CDR3 length equals 13 residues. The CDR3 DNA reads TGTGCCAGCAGCTTTGGCAGCTACTACGAGCAGTACCTC. This encodes CASSFGSYYEQYL.

This clonotype was recorded many times. The chain uses TRBV9 and TRBJ2-5, with no clear D. The CDR3 runs to 13 residues. The V and J ends lost 2 bases and 5 bases respectively, with 10 bases between them. CDR1 and CDR2 (germline): SGDLS, YYNGEE. This chain's CDR3 is CASSVGPLETQYF. CDR3 DNA sequence: TGTGCCAGCAGCGTTGGACCCCTGGAGACCCAGTACTTC. The whole variable domain, remainder taken from reference TRBV9 and TRBJ2-5, is DSGVTQTPKHLITATGQRVTLRCSPRSGDLSVYWYQQSLDQGLQFLIQYYNGEERAKGNILERFSAQQFPDLHSELNLSSLELGDSALYFCASSVGPLETQYFGPGTRLLVL.

The chain recombines TRBV28 with TRBJ2-7, with 16 bases lining up with TRBD2. Losses at the gene ends were 4 bases for V and 7 bases for J; bases not matched to a gene: 10. CDR3 length: 17 residues. Germline V gives CDR1 MDHEN, CDR2 SYDVKM. In DNA, the CDR3 is TGTGCCAGCAGTTCGGGACTAGCGGGAGGGCCGATTGGGGAGCAGTACTTC. This encodes CASSSGLAGGPIGEQYF.

In this sample, this clonotype turned up many times. The chain is built from TRBV7-9 and TRBJ1-1; TRBD1 aligns across 7 bases. V lost 6 bases, J lost 0 bases, and 10 bases stayed unmatched. CDR1 and CDR2 from the germline V gene are SEHNR and FQNEAQ (reference sequence). The length of the CDR3 is 16 residues. The CDR3 protein is CASSSRTTGMNTEAFF. The CDR3 DNA follows: TGTGCCAGCAGTTCCAGAACGACAGGGATGAACACTGAAGCTTTCTTT.

This clonotype was seen ten or more times. CDR3 nucleotide sequence: TGTGCCAGCAGCTTTAGACAGCAAGAGACCCAGTACTTC. As protein: CASSFRQQETQYF. The V call is TRBV7-2, the J call TRBJ2-5, with D perhaps matching TRBD1 (5 bases). The CDR3 length is 13 residues. Per the germline V gene, CDR1 is SGHTA and CDR2 is FQGNSA. Trimming left V 3 bases short and J 2 bases short, with 7 bases between.

J is TRBJ2-5 and V is TRBV7-9, with D possibly TRBD2 on 6 matching bases. Germline V CDR1 and CDR2: SEHNR, FQNEAQ (reference sequence). This CDR3 is built from 13 residues. Trimming took 6 bases from V and 4 from J, leaving 12 bases between them. The CDR3 region is CASSRTRGETQYF. The CDR3 nucleotides read TGTGCCAGCAGTCGTACGCGGGGAGAGACCCAGTACTTC.

Ten or more counts support this clonotype. This rearrangement joins TRBV11-2 to TRBJ2-3; D unresolved. The germline V and J ends were trimmed by 3 bases and 2 bases, with 6 bases remaining between them. This CDR3 has 13 amino acids. The germline V gene has CDR1 SGHAT and CDR2 FQNNGV. The CDR3 sequence: CASSLKYTDTQYF. The CDR3 DNA reads as TGTGCCAGCAGCTTGAAGTACACAGATACGCAGTATTTT.

CDR3 bases: TGTGCCAGCAGCGTAGATGGGGGTTCCATTTACGAGCAGTACTTC. Its translation is CASSVDGGSIYEQYF. This chain joins TRBV9 and TRBJ2-7, with D tentatively TRBD1 or TRBD2 (5 bases each). Germline V gene data show CDR1 as SGDLS and CDR2 as YYNGEE. V lost 0 bases to trimming and J lost 4 bases, with 14 bases between them. The CDR3 has 15 amino acids.

The V and J genes are TRBV30 and TRBJ1-2; no clear D gene. Looked up from germline, CDR1 is GTSNPN and CDR2 is SVGIG (reference sequence). Trimming stripped 4 bases from V and 1 base from J, with 4 bases between. The CDR3 contains 11 residues. The CDR3 region has the DNA TGTGCCTGGAAGCTTAACTATGGCTACACCTTC. Translated, it gives CAWKLNYGYTF.

A few counts support this clonotype. The chain couples TRBV5-1 to TRBJ2-3; D perhaps matches TRBD2 (7 bases). The CDR3 is 14 amino acids. V was shortened by 5 bases and J by 5 bases, with 15 bases between the two germline ends. Germline CDR1 reads SGHRS; CDR2 reads YFSETQ. The CDR3 DNA sequence: TGCGCCAGCAGTAGAGGGGGGGCCCAAGATACGCAGTATTTT. Translation: CASSRGGAQDTQYF.

This clonotype was recorded at least ten times. This chain joins TRBV6-5 and TRBJ2-7; possible D gene TRBD2, 5 bases. Trimming removed 0 bases at V and 5 bases at J, with 17 bases between. Germline values: CDR1 MNHEY, CDR2 SVGAGI. The CDR3 runs to 16 residues. CDR3 nucleotide sequence: TGTGCCAGCAGTTACTCGCCCTTCCCGTGGGGAGACGAGCAGTACTTC. Residues: CASSYSPFPWGDEQYF.

This clonotype was found a few times. This chain connects TRBV5-1 to TRBJ2-3, with 11 bases that match TRBD2. The CDR3 runs 16 residues. CDR1 is SGHRS, CDR2 YFSETQ, per germline. V lost 2 bases and J lost 0; bases outside the gene matches: 2. The CDR3 region is CASSLPSGGSTDTQYF. In DNA, the CDR3 is TGCGCCAGCAGCTTACCTAGCGGGGGGAGCACAGATACGCAGTATTTT.

This clonotype was picked up many times. The chain carries TRBV5-1 and TRBJ1-1; D perhaps matches TRBD1 (5 bases). Germline CDR1 is SGHRS and CDR2 is YFSETQ. Trimming pared 5 bases from V and 0 bases from J, leaving 14 bases between. The CDR3 covers 15 residues. CDR3 nucleotides: TGCGCCAGCAGAGTTGATAGGGGTTTGAACACTGAAGCTTTCTTT. It translates to CASRVDRGLNTEAFF. The full variable domain, rest sourced from reference TRBV5-1 and TRBJ1-1, is KAGVTQTPRYLIKTRGQQVTLSCSPISGHRSVSWYQQTPGQGLQFLFEYFSETQRNKGNFPGRFSGRQFSNSRSEMNVSTLELGDSALYLCASRVDRGLNTEAFFGQGTRLTVV.

This clonotype was seen repeatedly, ten times or more. The chain combines TRBV6-1 with TRBJ2-1; 8 positions agree with TRBD2. Germline CDR1 MNHNS, CDR2 SASEGT. The CDR3 contains 16 residues. The V gene end was trimmed by 7 bases and the J gene end by 4 bases; junction bases not matched to a gene: 12. The CDR3 reads CASIPTTSGGYNEQFF. CDR3 in DNA: TGTGCCAGCATCCCAACGACGAGCGGGGGTTACAATGAGCAGTTCTTC.

J is TRBJ2-3 and V is TRBV19; D not resolved. The CDR3 is made up of 15 amino acids. Germline CDR1 reads LNHDA; CDR2 reads SQIVND (reference sequence). V was clipped by 7 bases and J by 0 bases, with 14 bases between them. Here the CDR3 DNA reads TGTGCCAGTACACAGACGGTAGCTAGCACAGATACGCAGTATTTT. Its protein product is CASTQTVASTDTQYF.

Ten or more counts support this clonotype. V and J are TRBV6-5 and TRBJ2-3, with 11 positions matching TRBD2. CDR1 and CDR2 (germline): MNHEY, SVGAGI. Trimming cost V 4 bases and J 0 bases; bases outside gene matches: 6. This CDR3 region has 17 residues. CDR3 DNA: TGTGCCAGCAGTTCCACTAGCGGGGGTGGCAGCACAGATACGCAGTATTTT. Amino acids: CASSSTSGGGSTDTQYF.

This clonotype has a handful of counts. The chain uses TRBV6-2 or TRBV6-3 and TRBJ1-1, with TRBD1 matching 8 bases. Germline V gene sequence: CDR1 MNHEY, CDR2 SVGEGT. The CDR3 runs to 15 residues. V dropped 6 bases and J dropped 1; count of bases not matched to a gene: 7. The CDR3 protein is CASSFRGLRNTEAFF. The CDR3 DNA is TGTGCCAGCAGCTTCAGGGGGCTGAGGAACACTGAAGCTTTCTTT.

This clonotype occurred a few times. This chain uses TRBV5-1 with TRBJ2-5; D is unresolved. The CDR3 spans 14 residues. Trimming stripped 0 bases from V and 5 bases from J, with 11 bases between. Germline CDR1 is SGHRS and CDR2 is YFSETQ. CDR3: CASSLGYYGETQYF. The CDR3 DNA is TGCGCCAGCAGCTTGGGGTACTACGGTGAGACCCAGTACTTC.

This clonotype was counted at least ten times. The chain employs TRBV12-3 or TRBV12-4 and TRBJ2-2, with 9 nucleotides matching TRBD1. The CDR3 covers 15 residues. The J segment lost 5 bases and the V segment lost 5 bases, leaving 6 bases of the junction unmatched. In DNA, the CDR3 is TGTGCCAGCAGTGCGACAGGGGGTGGTACCGGGGAGCTGTTTTTT. Residues: CASSATGGGTGELFF.

The V call is TRBV19, the J call TRBJ1-6; weak D call: TRBD1 (5 bases). Germline V gene lookup returns CDR1 LNHDA and CDR2 SQIVND (reference sequence). V lost 0 bases and J lost 10, with 10 bases in between. The CDR3 contains 14 residues. The CDR3 region has the DNA TGTGCCAGTAGTATAGATGACAGAGACTCACCCCTCCACTTT. Encoded protein: CASSIDDRDSPLHF.

This clonotype was counted at least ten times. The V and J genes are TRBV27 and TRBJ1-2; TRBD1 might be the D (6 bases). The CDR3 runs to 15 residues. CDR1 MNHEY and CDR2 SMNVEV come from the germline V gene (reference sequence). V lost 6 bases and J 2 bases, leaving 16 bases between the germline ends. CDR3 sequence reads: CASSPSLGGNYGYTF. The CDR3 nucleotides are TGTGCCAGCAGCCCATCGTTGGGGGGCAACTATGGCTACACCTTC.

This clonotype was picked up many times. The chain carries TRBV28 and TRBJ2-2; 12 positions match TRBD2. The CDR3 is 19 amino acids. Germline-derived CDR1 and CDR2 are MDHEN and SYDVKM. J gave up 4 bases and V 6 bases, and 15 bases lay outside the gene matches. The CDR3 reads CASSTPFLAGGDITGELFF. CDR3 bases: TGTGCCAGCAGCACCCCTTTCCTAGCGGGGGGGGATATCACCGGGGAGCTGTTTTTT.

This clonotype was seen ten or more times. This chain joins TRBV10-3 and TRBJ2-1; D gene uncertain. The germline gives CDR1 ENHRY, CDR2 SYGVKD. V was pared by 6 bases and J by 6 bases, with 15 bases between. There are 14 residues in the CDR3. CDR3 nucleotide sequence: TGTGCCATCAGAAACAGTCTAGGGATCAATGAGCAGTTCTTC. It is translated as CAIRNSLGINEQFF.

This clonotype appeared a few times. The V gene is TRBV9, the J gene TRBJ2-5, with 9 bases lining up with TRBD2. The CDR3 has 16 residues. The J segment lost 2 bases and the V segment lost 2 bases, leaving 7 bases of the junction unmatched. The germline V gene encodes CDR1 SGDLS and CDR2 YYNGEE. This CDR3 is CASSVQPSGDQETQYF. Written as DNA, the CDR3 is TGTGCCAGCAGCGTTCAACCTAGCGGGGATCAAGAGACCCAGTACTTC. Supplemented by reference TRBV9 and TRBJ2-5, the full variable domain reads DSGVTQTPKHLITATGQRVTLRCSPRSGDLSVYWYQQSLDQGLQFLIQYYNGEERAKGNILERFSAQQFPDLHSELNLSSLELGDSALYFCASSVQPSGDQETQYFGPGTRLLVL.

In this sample, this clonotype turned up many times. The chain couples TRBV7-8 to TRBJ1-2; TRBD1 matches 10 bases. The V gene end was trimmed by 2 bases and the J gene end by 6 bases; junction bases not matched to a gene: 6. Per germline, CDR1 SGHVS and CDR2 FQNEAQ. The CDR3 totals 15 residues. The CDR3 DNA reads as TGTGCCAGCAGCTTACCCGGAGACAGGGGGCATGGCTACACCTTC. Protein sequence: CASSLPGDRGHGYTF.